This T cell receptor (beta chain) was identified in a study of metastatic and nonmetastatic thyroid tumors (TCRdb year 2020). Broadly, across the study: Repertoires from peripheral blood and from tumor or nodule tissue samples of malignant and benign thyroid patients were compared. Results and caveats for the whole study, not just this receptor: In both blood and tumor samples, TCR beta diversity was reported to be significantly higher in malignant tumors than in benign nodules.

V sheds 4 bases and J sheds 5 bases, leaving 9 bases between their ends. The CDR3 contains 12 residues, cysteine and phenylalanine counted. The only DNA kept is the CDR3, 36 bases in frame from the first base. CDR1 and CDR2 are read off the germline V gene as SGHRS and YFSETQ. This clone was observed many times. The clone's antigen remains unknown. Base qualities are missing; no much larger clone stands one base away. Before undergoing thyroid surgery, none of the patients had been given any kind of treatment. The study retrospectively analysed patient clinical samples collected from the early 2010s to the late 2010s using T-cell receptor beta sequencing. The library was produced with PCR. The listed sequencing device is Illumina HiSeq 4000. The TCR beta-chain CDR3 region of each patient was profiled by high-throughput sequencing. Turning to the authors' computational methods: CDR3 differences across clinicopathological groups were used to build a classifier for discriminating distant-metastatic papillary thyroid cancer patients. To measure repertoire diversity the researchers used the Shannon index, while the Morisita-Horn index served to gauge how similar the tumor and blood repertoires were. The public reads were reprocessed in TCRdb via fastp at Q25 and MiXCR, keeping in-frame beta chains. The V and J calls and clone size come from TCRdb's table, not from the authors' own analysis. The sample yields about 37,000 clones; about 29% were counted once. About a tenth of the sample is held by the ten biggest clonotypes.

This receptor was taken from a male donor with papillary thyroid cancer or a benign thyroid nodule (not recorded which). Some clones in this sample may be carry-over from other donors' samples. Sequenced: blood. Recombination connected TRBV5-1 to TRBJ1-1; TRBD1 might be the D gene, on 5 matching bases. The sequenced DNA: TGCGCCAGCAGCAAGGGACTTACTGAAGCTTTCTTT. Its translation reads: CASSKGLTEAFF.